A single sample is the source of the 18 T cell receptor beta chains below, sequenced in a study of T cells in Graves' hyperthyroidism and ophthalmopathy. Regions amplified from RNA transcripts were the TCR beta CDR3 regions. TCR CDR3 underwent first-round RT-PCR with the HTBI primer set. TCRdb itself ran the multiplex PCR reads through MiXCR, one entry per CDR3 protein. The sample lists around 400,000 distinct CDR3 sequences, less than 15% occurring once. The sample comprised blood. The receptors here all came from a woman aged 18-35 years with Graves' hyperthyroidism.

Only a few counts were recorded for this clonotype. The chain links TRBV7-9 to TRBJ2-1; TRBD2 aligns across 8 bases. This CDR3 spans 16 amino acids. Germline loops: CDR1 SEHNR, CDR2 FQNEAQ (reference sequence). V dropped 8 bases and J dropped 5; count of bases not matched to a gene: 14. CDR3 DNA: TGTGCCAGCGGAGGTAGCGGGAATGGTAATGACAATGAGCAGTTCTTC. This codes for CASGGSGNGNDNEQFF.

This sequence joins TRBV3-1 and TRBJ2-7; 7 bases align to TRBD1. CDR3 length: 14 amino acids. V dropped 5 bases and J dropped 4; count of bases not matched to a gene: 8. The germline V gene has CDR1 LGHDT and CDR2 YNNKEL (reference sequence). Written as DNA, the CDR3 is TGTGCCAGCAGCGTACCGGGACAGTCGTACGAGCAGTACTTC. Protein sequence: CASSVPGQSYEQYF.

The rearrangement uses TRBV19 and TRBJ1-5; TRBD1 matches 9 bases. V lost 11 bases and J lost 1; bases outside the gene matches: 9. Germline CDR1 and CDR2: LNHDA and SQIVND (reference sequence). CDR3 length equals 15 residues. CDR3 DNA sequence: TGTGCCGGAAGCCCGACAGGGGGAAGCAATCAGCCCCAGCATTTT. This gives the protein CAGSPTGGSNQPQHF. Full variable domain (missing parts from reference TRBV19 and TRBJ1-5): DGGITQSPKYLFRKEGQNVTLSCEQNLNHDAMYWYRQDPGQGLRLIYYSQIVNDFQKGDIAEGYSVSREKKESFPLTVTSAQKNPTAFYLCAGSPTGGSNQPQHFGDGTRLSIL.

This clonotype was counted ten times or more. The rearrangement joins TRBV5-8 to TRBJ1-2; D gene uncertain. Trimming shortened V by 4 bases and J by 7 bases, and 17 bases separated the two germline ends. Germline assignment: CDR1 SGHTS and CDR2 YDEGEE. This CDR3 contains 14 residues. The CDR3 here is CASSHYSTSGGYTF. CDR3 bases: TGTGCCAGCAGCCATTACTCCACTTCGGGTGGCTACACCTTC.

The chain has TRBV6-2 or TRBV6-3 and TRBJ2-7; 7 nucleotides match TRBD1. Looked up from germline, CDR1 is MNHEY and CDR2 is SVGEGT. CDR3 size: 16 residues. The V and J ends lost 2 bases and 1 base, in that order; junction bases with no gene match: 8. The CDR3 reads CASSYGGQPLSYEQYF. The CDR3 coding sequence is TGTGCCAGCAGTTACGGGGGACAGCCTCTATCCTACGAGCAGTACTTC.

This clonotype was observed many times. The genes are TRBV30 and TRBJ2-2; the D gene is possibly TRBD2 (5 bases). The germline gives CDR1 GTSNPN, CDR2 SVGIG (reference sequence). Trimming shortened V by 2 bases and J by 7 bases, and 20 bases separated the two germline ends. The CDR3 has 16 amino acids. CDR3 DNA: TGTGCCTGGAGTCTCCCCTACAGAGCGGCTTACGGGGAGCTGTTTTTT. This encodes CAWSLPYRAAYGELFF.

This clonotype occurred many times. The rearrangement uses TRBV3-1 and TRBJ2-5; a possible D gene is TRBD1 (5 bases). V was shortened by 0 bases and J by 5 bases, with 10 bases between the two germline ends. From germline, CDR1 is LGHDT and CDR2 YNNKEL (reference sequence). The CDR3 is 14 residues long. The CDR3: CASSQDGSGETQYF. Here the CDR3 DNA reads TGTGCCAGCAGCCAAGACGGGTCAGGGGAGACCCAGTACTTC.

This clonotype was found many times. The CDR3 here is CASRTGGAAPVGYQPQHF. CDR3 in DNA: TGTGCCAGCAGGACAGGGGGCGCGGCTCCAGTGGGGTATCAGCCCCAGCATTTT. This rearrangement joins TRBV2 to TRBJ1-5; 10 bases align to TRBD1. CDR1 and CDR2 (germline): SNHLY, FYNNEI. V was clipped by 6 bases and J by 5 bases; unmatched bases: 16. This CDR3 is built from 18 residues.

This chain connects TRBV7-9 to TRBJ2-1, with 9 bases lining up with TRBD1. The CDR3 spans 16 residues. Germline V CDR1 and CDR2: SEHNR, FQNEAQ (reference sequence). The trim removed 2 bases at V and 7 bases at J, leaving 9 bases unmatched. CDR3 sequence reads: CASSLTRGTGRNEQFF. The CDR3 DNA reads TGTGCCAGCAGCTTAACGAGGGGGACAGGGAGAAATGAGCAGTTCTTC.

This clonotype was found many times. The J gene is TRBJ1-6, the V gene TRBV14, with 7 bases fitting TRBD1. The CDR3 covers 15 residues. The V gene's germline CDR1 is SGHDN and CDR2 FVKESK. J gave up 13 bases and V 0 bases, and 9 bases lay outside the gene matches. In DNA, the CDR3 is TGTGCCAGCAGCCAAGATACGGGGACAGCAATCCCCCTCCACTTT. This gives the protein CASSQDTGTAIPLHF.

This chain links TRBV5-6 with TRBJ2-2, with TRBD1 as a possible D gene (6 bases). CDR3 length equals 13 residues. The germline V gene has CDR1 SGHDT and CDR2 YYEEEE. V gave up 4 bases and J gave up 5 bases, with 9 bases separating them. CDR3 sequence (DNA): TGTGCCAGCAGCCTAACAGGGACCGGGGAGCTGTTTTTT. It translates to CASSLTGTGELFF.

A remark on this clonotype: Being one base from a much bigger clone, this may be a read error. The chain links TRBV6-1 to TRBJ2-3, with 10 bases lining up with TRBD2. The CDR3 sequence is 16 residues long. Germline CDR1 and CDR2: MNHNS and SASEGT. In DNA form, the CDR3 reads TGTGTCAGCAGCTCAAGGACTAGCGGCCTAATTTATACGCAGTATTTT. Its translation: CVSSSRTSGLIYTQYF.

This clonotype was seen many times. The gene calls are TRBV19 and TRBJ2-5; 9 nucleotides match TRBD2. From germline, CDR1 is LNHDA and CDR2 SQIVND (reference sequence). The CDR3 extends over 18 amino acids. J lost 0 bases, V lost 0 bases, and 8 bases had no gene match. The CDR3 sequence is CASSIDHPTSGHQETQYF. CDR3 nucleotides: TGTGCCAGTAGTATAGACCACCCTACTAGCGGGCACCAAGAGACCCAGTACTTC.

This clonotype was detected many times. This chain connects TRBV13 to TRBJ1-6; possible D gene TRBD1, 6 bases. The V and J ends lost 3 bases and 13 bases respectively, with 16 bases between them. CDR1 PRHDT and CDR2 FYEKMQ come from the germline V gene (reference sequence). The CDR3 totals 14 residues. This chain's CDR3 is CASSLSGDTVPLHF. CDR3 sequence (DNA): TGTGCCAGCAGCTTGTCCGGGGACACTGTTCCCCTCCACTTT.

This clonotype was detected many times. An end of the junction does not agree with germline; a read error may underlie this. The chain combines TRBV5-1 with TRBJ1-1; D is unclear. The germline V gene encodes CDR1 SGHRS and CDR2 YFSETQ. The CDR3 is 14 amino acids. The CDR3 nucleotides read TGTGCCAGCAGCTTAGAGGGTAGGAACACTGAAGCTTTCTTT. Translating gives CASSLEGRNTEAFF.

There are many counts of this clonotype. J is TRBJ2-7 and V is TRBV11-1, with 7 bases that match TRBD1. Germline loops: CDR1 SGHAT, CDR2 FQDESV (reference sequence). V dropped 5 bases and J dropped 2; count of bases not matched to a gene: 6. The CDR3 has 14 residues. In DNA, the CDR3 is TGTGCCAGCAGCCTTGACAGGGCCGCCTACGAGCAGTACTTC. Residues: CASSLDRAAYEQYF.

This clonotype was seen repeatedly, ten times or more. The J gene is TRBJ1-4, the V gene TRBV11-2, with 8 nucleotides matching TRBD1. Trimming took 5 bases from V and 6 from J; bases not matched to a gene: 2. The CDR3 has 13 amino acids. In germline, CDR1 is SGHAT, CDR2 FQNNGV. Written as DNA, the CDR3 is TGTGCCAGCAGCCAGGGGGCGTATGAAAAACTGTTTTTT. Protein product: CASSQGAYEKLFF.

This clonotype turned up a few times. An end of the junction does not agree with germline; a read error may underlie this. The chain joins TRBV7-3 to TRBJ2-7; 8 positions match TRBD1. The CDR3 is made up of 14 amino acids. Germline V gene sequence: CDR1 SGHTA, CDR2 FQGTGA. The CDR3 DNA is TGTGCCGGCAGCTTAGGACAGGGCCCCTACGAGCAGTACTTC. It yields the protein CAGSLGQGPYEQYF.